This TCR beta chain was captured by sequencing in a study of human T cells and chemical hapten exposure. This clonotype has at least ten counts. Its antigen is undetermined. The CDR3 loop spans 13 amino acids. Germline V gene lookup returns CDR1 MGHRA and CDR2 YSYEKL. Trimming pared 2 bases from V and 4 bases from J, leaving 6 bases between. Time point described: pre-sensitization, week 0. Treatment given: therapeutic diphenylcyclopropenone sensitization with weekly scalp DPC. The study drew its donors from alopecia patients who were 18 to 70 years old and suitable for DPC. In the source study's methods: Sampled TCR counts reached a median of approximately 94,000 per sample, with values ranging from about 23,224 to 690,600. TCRdb passed the RACE reads through MiXCR, listing each CDR3 protein once. The V and J calls here are based on TCRdb, not the publication. The sample holds around 380,000 distinct CDR3 sequences; around 5.5% are singletons and the top ten take more than 8%.

General study results and limits: Having alopecia, donors may respond immunologically unlike healthy people. Expanded TCR counts at PT1 were positively correlated with the patch test score.

This TCR derives from a young woman with alopecia areata. Some clones in this sample may be carry-over from other donors' samples. The source material was whole blood, sampled in connection with sensitization to the hapten diphenylcyclopropenone (DPC). The chain carries TRBV4-1 and TRBJ1-5; the D is unclear. This CDR3 is CASSQNQNQPQHF. CDR3 coding DNA: TGCGCCAGCAGCCAAAACCAGAATCAGCCCCAGCATTTT.